The clone carrying this T cell receptor (beta chain) appeared a single time. Germline CDR1 LNHNV, CDR2 YYDKDF (reference sequence). The V gene lost 0 bases and the J gene lost 5 bases, with 13 bases spanning the gap. The CDR3 is 16 amino acids. The sample comes from a study of blood T cell repertoires in COVID-19. On the study more broadly: Acute-phase and convalescent COVID-19 samples originated in the United States, Italy and Spain. PBMCs, B-cell-depleted T cells, or T cells provided the cDNA or gDNA that made up the material.

Authors' methods: By means of reference gene primer amplification, nucleated cell counts were estimated. Profiling relied on immunoSEQ multiplex PCR, and the TCRdb table lists in-frame clones only, not all of them. The V and J calls and clone size were taken over from that table, and D and trimming were inferred from the DNA. This table has about 36,000 clones, roughly 80% appearing once. The chain carries TRBV15 and TRBJ1-4; no clear D gene. The sequencing input was peripheral blood. The sequence was collected from a man in his 60s with COVID-19, enrolled during active disease. CDR3 sequence (DNA): TGTGCCACCAGCAGAGACACGAAGCGAGGGAATGAAAAACTGTTTTTT. It codes for CATSRDTKRGNEKLFF.